Following are 25 T cell receptor beta chains from one sample sequenced in a study of T cell repertoires in cytomegalovirus infection (dated by TCRdb to the late 2010s). The data were produced on an Illumina HiSeq 1500. The raw public data were reprocessed by TCRdb itself: fastp quality trimming at Q25, MiXCR clonotype calling, in-frame beta chains only. Duplicate CDR3 protein sequences are folded into a single record with the most common DNA and genes. The sample table holds more than 500,000 distinct CDR3 sequences, of which about 17% were seen once. The ten largest clones represent about 24% of the sample. The sequencing sample was made of CD8+ T cells from PBMCs. Every receptor here comes from a human donor in good health (CMV status not recorded). Some clones in this sample may be carry-over from other donors' samples.

This clonotype came up a few times. The rearrangement joins TRBV9 to TRBJ2-7; TRBD1 is a possible D gene (6 bases). Trimming took 3 bases from V and 7 from J, leaving 14 bases between them. The CDR3 has 13 residues. CDR1 and CDR2 from the germline V gene are SGDLS and YYNGEE. The DNA for the CDR3 is TGTGCCAGCAGCGAGGGGGACAACGGTGAGCAGTACTTC. It codes for CASSEGDNGEQYF.

In its sample, this clonotype was seen a few times. J is TRBJ2-2 and V is TRBV3-1; D may be TRBD1 or TRBD2 (5 bases each). The CDR3 length is 15 residues. Between the trimmed V and J ends, which lost 5 bases and 5 bases, there was a span of 15 bases. From germline, CDR1 is LGHDT and CDR2 YNNKEL (reference sequence). The CDR3 here is CASSVPRDGTGELFF. The CDR3 DNA reads as TGTGCCAGCAGCGTCCCCCGGGACGGTACCGGGGAGCTGTTTTTT.

In this sample, this clonotype turned up a few times. J is TRBJ2-1 and V is TRBV6-6, with 8 bases matching TRBD1. The CDR3 has 19 residues. V was clipped by 2 bases and J by 5 bases; unmatched bases: 17. Germline CDR1 MNHNY, CDR2 SVGAGI (reference sequence). The CDR3 bases are TGTGCCAGCAGTTACGACAGGGGAACGGTGTACCTAGGGGACAATGAGCAGTTCTTC. It translates to CASSYDRGTVYLGDNEQFF.

The rearrangement uses TRBV2 and TRBJ1-2, with D perhaps matching TRBD1 (5 bases). Germline loops: CDR1 SNHLY, CDR2 FYNNEI. V was shortened by 7 bases and J by 3 bases, with 24 bases between the two germline ends. The CDR3 has 17 residues. CDR3 DNA sequence: TGTGCCAGCACGTGGTCAATGGGGGACCTCGGGGACTATGGCTACACCTTC. Translating gives CASTWSMGDLGDYGYTF.

The chain is built from TRBV27 and TRBJ1-1, with 11 bases aligning to TRBD1. The J segment lost 4 bases and the V segment lost 4 bases, leaving 11 bases of the junction unmatched. The length of the CDR3 is 17 residues. Germline V gene sequence: CDR1 MNHEY, CDR2 SMNVEV (reference sequence). The CDR3 sequence is CASSSRDRGGRPTEAFF. The DNA of the CDR3 is TGTGCCAGCAGTTCCCGGGACAGGGGGGGGAGGCCCACTGAAGCTTTCTTT.

This clonotype was seen repeatedly, ten times or more. J is TRBJ1-2 and V is TRBV28; 8 nucleotides line up with TRBD1. Germline V gene data show CDR1 as MDHEN and CDR2 as SYDVKM. After removal of 4 bases from V and 5 bases from J, the junction contained 6 bases not matched to a gene. The CDR3 is 14 residues long. CDR3 protein: CASSSRQGKYGYTF. The CDR3 bases are TGTGCCAGCAGTTCCCGACAGGGGAAATATGGCTACACCTTC.

This clonotype was seen repeatedly, ten times or more. This CDR3 is CASSHREGSPRNTIYF. CDR3 coding DNA: TGTGCCAGCAGCCATAGGGAGGGTTCGCCTCGAAACACCATATATTTT. V usage is TRBV7-8 and J usage is TRBJ1-3; no definite D call. Germline CDR1 reads SGHVS; CDR2 reads FQNEAQ. The CDR3 extends over 16 amino acids. V lost 5 bases, J lost 5 bases, and 19 bases lay in between. The full variable domain, rest sourced from reference TRBV7-8 and TRBJ1-3, is GAGVSQSPRYKVAKRGQDVALRCDPISGHVSLFWYQQALGQGPEFLTYFQNEAQLDKSGLPSDRFFAERPEGSVSTLKIQRTQQEDSAVYLCASSHREGSPRNTIYFGEGSWLTVV.

CDR3 sequence reads: CASSQAPPGQVSYEQYF. Here the CDR3 DNA reads TGCGCCAGCAGCCAAGCCCCGCCAGGGCAGGTCTCCTACGAGCAGTACTTC. V is TRBV4-1 and J is TRBJ2-7, with D tentatively TRBD1 (5 bases). Per the germline V gene, CDR1 is MGHRA and CDR2 is YSYEKL. There are 17 residues in the CDR3. Trimming pared 1 base from V and 0 bases from J, leaving 16 bases between.

About this clonotype itself: A read error may explain this, as a much larger clone is one base away. This CDR3 fails to terminate in the conserved phenylalanine or tryptophan, so it likely reflects a read error. The rearrangement joins TRBV7-9 to TRBJ2-7, with TRBD1 identical over 7 bases. Germline trimming cut 6 bases from V and 1 base from J; bases unmatched to any gene: 9. This CDR3 spans 15 amino acids. CDR1 and CDR2 (germline): SEHNR, FQNEAQ (reference sequence). CDR3 coding DNA: TGTGCCAGCAGTTTCCGGGACAGACTGTCCTACGAGCAGTACTTA. Residues: CASSFRDRLSYEQYL.

This clonotype showed up many times. The V and J genes are TRBV7-8 and TRBJ2-6; D tentatively fits TRBD1 or TRBD2 (6 bases each). Trimming left V 7 bases short and J 4 bases short, with 14 bases between. Germline-derived CDR1 and CDR2 are SGHVS and FQNEAQ. The CDR3 covers 15 residues. The DNA for the CDR3 is TGTGCCAGCACCCAGGAGGGGGTAGGGGCCAACGTCCTGACTTTC. Translating it yields CASTQEGVGANVLTF.

This clonotype appeared many times. The V and J genes are TRBV11-3 and TRBJ2-2; no firm D call. V lost 1 base, J lost 3 bases, and 21 bases lay in between. This CDR3 has 19 amino acids. Germline V lookup: CDR1 SGHNT, CDR2 YENEEA. CDR3 residues: CASSLVEYSASRDTGELFF. Written as DNA, the CDR3 is TGTGCCAGCAGCTTAGTCGAGTACTCCGCCTCACGCGACACCGGGGAGCTGTTTTTT.

This clonotype was counted ten times or more. The chain joins TRBV7-3 to TRBJ2-1, with TRBD2 identical over 8 bases. Trimming removed 1 base from V and 9 bases from J; junction bases left unmatched: 8. The CDR3 covers 15 residues. Germline V lookup: CDR1 SGHTA, CDR2 FQGTGA. This CDR3 is CASSLIKAGGTEQFF. CDR3 bases: TGTGCCAGCAGCTTAATTAAGGCGGGAGGCACTGAGCAGTTCTTC.

The chain carries TRBV7-6 and TRBJ2-5; 9 bases agree with TRBD2. Germline V CDR1 and CDR2: SGHVS, FNYEAQ. This CDR3 spans 15 amino acids. J gave up 1 base and V 5 bases, and 5 bases lay outside the gene matches. CDR3 sequence reads: CASSAGAGGQETQYF. The CDR3 nucleotides read TGTGCCAGCAGCGCGGGAGCGGGGGGCCAAGAGACCCAGTACTTC.

This clonotype came up a few times. The chain uses TRBV4-1 and TRBJ1-3; D is possibly TRBD1 (5 bases). V was cut by 3 bases and J by 2 bases, with 14 bases left in between. Germline CDR1 and CDR2: MGHRA and YSYEKL. This CDR3 has 16 residues. This CDR3 is CASSHPREGPGNTIYF. In DNA, the CDR3 is TGCGCCAGCAGCCACCCCCGGGAGGGACCTGGAAACACCATATATTTT.

In this sample, this clonotype turned up a few times. This sequence joins TRBV5-6 and TRBJ2-5; possibly TRBD1 for D (5 bases). CDR3 length: 15 residues. Germline CDR1 reads SGHDT; CDR2 reads YYEEEE. Trimming left V 0 bases short and J 0 bases short, with 9 bases between. CDR3 residues: CASSLEQAYQETQYF. In DNA, the CDR3 is TGTGCCAGCAGCTTGGAACAGGCCTACCAAGAGACCCAGTACTTC.

The chain recombines TRBV20-1 with TRBJ2-7, with 7 bases matching TRBD1. The trim removed 5 bases at V and 2 bases at J, leaving 6 bases unmatched. Germline V gene sequence: CDR1 DFQATT, CDR2 SNEGSKA (reference sequence). There are 13 residues in the CDR3. In DNA, the CDR3 is TGCAGTGCTGACTCAGGGGGAACCTACGAGCAGTACTTC. Encoded protein: CSADSGGTYEQYF.

Concerning this clonotype: A clone one base away is much larger, so this may be a read error. The chain links TRBV10-3 to TRBJ2-1; 10 bases fit TRBD2. Per the germline V gene, CDR1 is ENHRY and CDR2 is SYGVKD. The CDR3 loop spans 13 amino acids. V shed 5 bases, J shed 8 bases, and the junction held 3 bases outside the gene matches. The CDR3 loop is CAISSGTSDEQFF. The CDR3 DNA follows: TGTGCCATCAGTAGTGGGACTAGCGATGAGCAGTTCTTC.

This clonotype was picked up a small number of times. This chain uses TRBV5-6 with TRBJ1-1; tentative D call: TRBD1 (6 bases). Germline lookup yields CDR1 SGHDT and CDR2 YYEEEE. Trimming removed 10 bases from V and 1 base from J, with 14 bases in between. The CDR3 consists of 13 residues. DNA of the CDR3: TGTGCCTGTACTACAGGGACGAACACTGAAGCTTTCTTT. This encodes CACTTGTNTEAFF. The variable domain in full, with the rest retrieved from reference TRBV5-6 and TRBJ1-1, is DAGVTQSPTHLIKTRGQQVTLRCSPKSGHDTVSWYQQALGQGPQFIFQYYEEEERQRGNFPDRFSGHQFPNYSSELNVNALLLGDSALYLCACTTGTNTEAFFGQGTRLTVV.

This chain joins TRBV12-3 or TRBV12-4 and TRBJ2-7; possible D gene TRBD2, 7 bases. The CDR3 has 12 amino acids. Trimming took 8 bases from V and 7 from J, leaving 15 bases between them. In DNA form, the CDR3 reads TGTGCCAGCTCTGGGGGGGCGCTTGAGCAGTACTTC. It specifies CASSGGALEQYF.

This clonotype was counted ten times or more. The genes are TRBV20-1 and TRBJ1-5; TRBD1 might be the D (6 bases). Trimming cost V 1 base and J 4 bases, with 14 bases left between them. Germline CDR1 DFQATT, CDR2 SNEGSKA (reference sequence). The length of the CDR3 is 15 residues. The CDR3 coding sequence is TGCAGTGCTAGAGCCCTCCGGGGGGCAAATCAGCCCCAGCATTTT. This gives the protein CSARALRGANQPQHF.

This clonotype was seen at least ten times. CDR3 protein: CASSSPASLPNQPQHF. The CDR3 DNA sequence: TGTGCCAGCAGTTCCCCCGCATCCCTCCCCAATCAGCCCCAGCATTTT. The V and J genes are TRBV2 and TRBJ1-5; D gene ambiguous. The CDR3 consists of 16 residues. Germline V gives CDR1 SNHLY, CDR2 FYNNEI. V was shortened by 5 bases and J by 3 bases, with 17 bases between the two germline ends. The whole variable domain, filled in from reference TRBV2 and TRBJ1-5, reads EPEVTQTPSHQVTQMGQEVILRCVPISNHLYFYWYRQILGQKVEFLVSFYNNEISEKSEIFDDQFSVERPDGSNFTLKIRSTKLEDSAMYFCASSSPASLPNQPQHFGDGTRLSIL.

This clonotype appeared a few times. The chain joins TRBV6-5 to TRBJ1-2, with D maybe TRBD1 (6 bases). The CDR3 runs 14 residues. Germline loops: CDR1 MNHEY, CDR2 SVGAGI. Trimming cost V 2 bases and J 10 bases, with 17 bases left between them. CDR3 protein: CASSYLGGAEDYTF. DNA of the CDR3: TGTGCCAGCAGTTACCTAGGGGGGGCGGAGGACTACACCTTC.

The rearrangement links TRBV29-1 to TRBJ2-1; TRBD2 might be the D (6 bases). Germline CDR1 SQVTM, CDR2 ANQGSEA. Trimming left V 7 bases short and J 5 bases short, with 9 bases between. This CDR3 is 11 amino acids long. The chain's CDR3 is CSGVADNEQFF. CDR3 sequence (DNA): TGCAGCGGGGTAGCGGACAATGAGCAGTTCTTC.

This clonotype came up many times. The chain is built from TRBV11-2 and TRBJ1-2; D remains unclear. V lost 5 bases and J 2 bases, leaving 12 bases between the germline ends. The CDR3 sequence is 14 residues long. Germline values: CDR1 SGHAT, CDR2 FQNNGV. In nucleotides, the CDR3 is TGTGCCAGCAGCCCCGGATCGGGGAACTATGGCTACACCTTC. It encodes CASSPGSGNYGYTF.

Notes on this clonotype: Given a much more abundant clone one base away, this may be a read error. The rearrangement uses TRBV7-9 and TRBJ2-1; D is undetermined. The CDR3 spans 12 residues. In germline, CDR1 is SEHNR, CDR2 FQNEAQ (reference sequence). The CDR3 is CVSSSQTNEQFF. The CDR3 coding sequence is TGTGTCAGCAGCTCCCAGACAAATGAGCAGTTCTTC. Combining the CDR3 with reference TRBV7-9 and TRBJ2-1 gives the whole variable domain DTGVSQNPRHKITKRGQNVTFRCDPISEHNRLYWYRQTLGQGPEFLTYFQNEAQLEKSRLLSDRFSAERPKGSFSTLEIQRTEQGDSAMYLCVSSSQTNEQFFGPGTRLTVL.